This T cell receptor beta chain was retrieved from a study of cytomegalovirus exposure and HLA in healthy donors. The junction had 9 bases not matched to a gene; V was cut back by 2 bases and J by 11 bases. The CDR3 totals 14 residues. Germline CDR1 and CDR2: KGHSH and LQKENI. Findings and caveats of the study: Previous analysis showed most TCR beta V segments were productive about 87% or about 30% of the time. Accounts indicate the classifier identified cytomegalovirus status with strong specificity and sensitivity. Analysis was performed later, and it showed HLA-associated TCR beta chains to be more clonally expanded than equally common others.

Turning to this clone: Antigen specificity is unknown.

Vbeta (60) and Jbeta (13) primers were used in the PCR. Generated by immunoSEQ multiplex PCR, the TCRdb table keeps only in-frame clones and is missing some. Of some 130,000 clones listed, 75% to 85% are singletons. V and J are TRBV18 and TRBJ1-1; TRBD1 agrees at 9 bases. The sequenced material came from PBMCs. This clonotype was obtained from a girl under 10 years old in good health and CMV-seronegative. This CDR3 reads CASSPGQGTIGAFF. In DNA, the CDR3 is TGTGCCAGCTCACCAGGACAGGGGACCATTGGTGCTTTCTTT.